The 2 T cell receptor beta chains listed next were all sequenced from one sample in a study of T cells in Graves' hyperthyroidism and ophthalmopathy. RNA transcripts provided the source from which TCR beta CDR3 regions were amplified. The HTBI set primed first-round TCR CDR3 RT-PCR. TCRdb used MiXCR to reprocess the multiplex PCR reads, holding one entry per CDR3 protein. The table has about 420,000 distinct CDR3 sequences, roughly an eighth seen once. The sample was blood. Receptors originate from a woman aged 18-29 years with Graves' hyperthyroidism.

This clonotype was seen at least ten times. The CDR3 DNA reads as TGTGCCAGCAGCTTGGGCGGACTAGCGGTTAATGAGCAGTTCTTC. It yields the protein CASSLGGLAVNEQFF. The gene calls are TRBV5-5 and TRBJ2-1; 10 nucleotides line up with TRBD2. The germline gives CDR1 SGHKS, CDR2 YYEKEE (reference sequence). V trimming: 0 bases; J trimming: 7 bases; junction bases outside the gene matches: 4. The CDR3 covers 15 residues.

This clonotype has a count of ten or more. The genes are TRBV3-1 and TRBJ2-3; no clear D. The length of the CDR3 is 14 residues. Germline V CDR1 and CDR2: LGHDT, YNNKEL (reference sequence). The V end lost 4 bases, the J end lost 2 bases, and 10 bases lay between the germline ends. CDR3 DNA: TGTGCCAGCAGCCCCCAAGGGTTCACAGATACGCAGTATTTT. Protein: CASSPQGFTDTQYF.